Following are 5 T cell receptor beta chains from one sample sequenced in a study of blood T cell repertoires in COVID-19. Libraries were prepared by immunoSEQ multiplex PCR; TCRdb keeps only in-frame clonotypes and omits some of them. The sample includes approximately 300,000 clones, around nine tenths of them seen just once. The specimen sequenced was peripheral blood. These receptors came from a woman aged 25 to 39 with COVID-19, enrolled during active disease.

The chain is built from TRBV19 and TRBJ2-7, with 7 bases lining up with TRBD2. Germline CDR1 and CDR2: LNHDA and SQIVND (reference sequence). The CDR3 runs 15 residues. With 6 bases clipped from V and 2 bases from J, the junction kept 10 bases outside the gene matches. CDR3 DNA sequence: TGTGCCAGTAGCCCCGACGGGACTAATCCCTACGAGCAGTACTTC. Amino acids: CASSPDGTNPYEQYF.

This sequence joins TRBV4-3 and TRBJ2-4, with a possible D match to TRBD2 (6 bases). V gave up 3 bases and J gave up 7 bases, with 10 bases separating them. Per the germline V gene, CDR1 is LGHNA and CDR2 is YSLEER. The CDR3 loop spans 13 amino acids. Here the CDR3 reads CASSQTSSNIQYF. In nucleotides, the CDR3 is TGCGCCAGCAGCCAGACTAGTAGCAACATTCAGTACTTC.

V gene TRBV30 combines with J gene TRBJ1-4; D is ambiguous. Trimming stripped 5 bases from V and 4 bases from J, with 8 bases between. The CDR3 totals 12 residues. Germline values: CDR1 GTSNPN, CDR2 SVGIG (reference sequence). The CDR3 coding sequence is TGTGCCTGGGGTTTCAGTAATGAAAAACTGTTTTTT. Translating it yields CAWGFSNEKLFF.

For the CDR3, the DNA is TGTGCCAGCAGCCCGGCTGGGGCCAACGTCCTGACTTTC. It specifies CASSPAGANVLTF. The chain carries TRBV5-6 and TRBJ2-6; D gene ambiguous. The V end lost 4 bases, the J end lost 2 bases, and 4 bases lay between the germline ends. The CDR3 consists of 13 residues. Germline loops: CDR1 SGHDT, CDR2 YYEEEE.

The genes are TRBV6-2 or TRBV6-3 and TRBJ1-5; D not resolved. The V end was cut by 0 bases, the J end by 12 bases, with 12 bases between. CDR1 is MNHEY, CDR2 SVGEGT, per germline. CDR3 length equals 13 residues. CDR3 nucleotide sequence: TGTGCCAGCAGTTACTCAACGGAGTTGAGCCAGCATTTT. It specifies CASSYSTELSQHF.